This is a list of T cell receptor beta chains from one sample in a study of beta chain features in type 1 diabetes. The method was immunoSEQ multiplex PCR; TCRdb's version includes in-frame clones alone and lacks a portion of them. The sample shows roughly 610,000 clones, less than 20% of them seen only once. Material: naive CD4+ T cells from blood. Every receptor here comes from a man in his late teens or twenties in good health. Both conserved end residues are trimmed from each CDR3.

V	length	CDR3
TRBV9	10	ASSVEGNTIY
TRBV7-9	13	ASSFSVAGQETQY
TRBV4-2	14	ASSQSSYRDSYEQY
TRBV7-2	13	ASSLASLNTDTQY
TRBV9	14	ASSVRHQGTRDGCT
TRBV20-1	9	SARDKKTQY
TRBV15	15	ATSLGGQPKSTDTQY
TRBV18	9	ATTSTDTQY
TRBV7-3	12	ASSLTLGSDTQY
TRBV7-3	13	ASSLSRDRTGELF
TRBV5-1	13	ASGPSVNRQETQY
TRBV5-1	13	ASSLGPGGNTEAF
TRBV5-4	13	ASSVQGALYYEQY
TRBV7-9	12	ASSFGTETYEQY
TRBV5-4	10	ASSLGEAEAF
TRBV5-1	12	ASSLLGREDGYT
TRBV7-7	10	ASSLNLQPQH
TRBV10-3	13	ASSYARGAGDTQY
TRBV9	12	ASSVETNTGELF
TRBV7-2	15	ASSPRGGLAGVNEQF
TRBV18	12	ASSRQQGSYEQY
TRBV10-3	14	AISESVWGIQETQY
TRBV30	12	AWSVRDLYNEQF
TRBV23-1	13	ASSHHRTALSPLH
TRBV7-8	11	ASSSSIINTQY
TRBV7-2	10	ASSLGRYEQY
TRBV9	14	ASSEAPGQLSYEQY
TRBV6-5	13	ASSYLGRSYNEQF
TRBV25-1	13	ASSVPGTLTYEQY
TRBV6-5	13	ASSKRTRTGETQY
TRBV5-1	14	ASSLAGVGAGNIQY
TRBV7-9	10	ASSSQFGEQY
TRBV6-4	14	ASSAGRATSYNEQF
TRBV15	15	ATSRALAGSNTGELF
TRBV18	13	ASSPSTGWGNTIY
TRBV2	10	ASSPQGSPLH
TRBV25-1	12	ASSRPHPTDTQY
TRBV11-2	12	ASSLAQQIYEQY
TRBV10-3	11	AITRDGAYEQY
TRBV29-1	12	SVLPTGGAYEQY
TRBV19	10	ASRTGGETQY
TRBV14	13	ASSQVGRTRETQY
TRBV7-2	13	ASSLRSGFGTEAF
TRBV10-3	11	AIRVAGNNEQF
TRBV28	10	ASNLRGYEQY
TRBV7-8	12	ASSLATRAYTQY
TRBV7-9	11	ASSLGQNSPLH
TRBV7-9	13	ASSVTSGRADEQF
TRBV5-6	14	ASSLLGAGYQETQY
TRBV13	12	ASSSQQGYYGYT
TRBV7-3	15	ASSPNLRQGFPNEQF
TRBV5-1	13	ASSRGTESYNEQF